This T cell receptor beta chain was recovered during a study of blood T cell repertoires in COVID-19. In the study's own analysis: By means of reference gene primer amplification, nucleated cell counts were estimated. Data came from immunoSEQ multiplex PCR; TCRdb stores just in-frame clones and leaves some out. The V and J calls and clone size were taken over from that table, and D and trimming were inferred from the DNA. The sample holds about 210,000 clones, 70% to 90% seen once. The CDR3 is 19 amino acids. The V gene's germline CDR1 is SGHRS and CDR2 YFSETQ. J gave up 1 base and V 4 bases, and 16 bases lay outside the gene matches.

The chain recombines TRBV5-1 with TRBJ2-3, with 9 bases aligning to TRBD2. The receptor's source is a woman aged 45-65 years with active or convalescent COVID-19. The sequenced material came from peripheral blood. CDR3 DNA sequence: TGCGCCAGCAGCAGATGGACTAGCGAGCAGAGAGACGGCACAGATACGCAGTATTTT. Amino acid sequence: CASSRWTSEQRDGTDTQYF.